The 14 T cell receptor beta chains below come from one sample, sequenced in a study of a mutant IDH1 vaccine in newly diagnosed glioma (dated by TCRdb to about 2021). Receptor amplification or capture employed the immunoSEQ multiplex PCR assay. What TCRdb holds here is the immuneACCESS table cut down to in-frame rearrangements. Part of the clones is not present; checked against another copy, under half of the missing clones reflect an unresolved V gene, and the others are unexplained. Within this sample are some 20,000 clones, with around 80% of them counted one time only. The ten largest clones capture about 13% of the sample. Read against the paper, the sample's time point label means: week 23, last vaccination. Each vaccine dose was 300 ug of a 20-mer mutant IDH1 peptide in Montanide, given subcutaneously with topical imiquimod. Which antigens these TCRs recognize remains unknown. Source: PBMCs, taken from a glioma patient whose treatment included an IDH1 peptide vaccine. The source of these receptors is a man between 25 and 39 years old with glioma.

V and J are TRBV28 and TRBJ1-4; no definite D call. Germline-derived CDR1 and CDR2 are MDHEN and SYDVKM. The CDR3 sequence is 17 residues long. With 7 bases removed from V and 8 bases from J, the gap between germline ends came to 26 bases. CDR3: CASNPLSDIGGREKLFF. CDR3 nucleotides: TGTGCCAGCAACCCCCTCTCAGACATCGGAGGAAGAGAAAAACTGTTTTTT.

The chain joins TRBV5-4 to TRBJ2-3, with 12 bases identical to TRBD2. V was pared by 3 bases and J by 4 bases, with 9 bases of the junction left unmatched. The germline gives CDR1 SGHNT, CDR2 YYREEE (reference sequence). This CDR3 region has 17 residues. CDR3 bases: TGTGCCAGCAGCTACCCGACTAGCGGGAGTGTCGCAGATACGCAGTATTTT. Amino acid sequence: CASSYPTSGSVADTQYF.

The chain combines TRBV10-3 with TRBJ2-5; D might be TRBD2 (6 bases). The germline gives CDR1 ENHRY, CDR2 SYGVKD. The CDR3 consists of 15 residues. The V and J ends lost 2 bases and 1 base respectively, with 11 bases between them. The CDR3 DNA sequence: TGTGCCATCAGTGAGCCTAGCGCGGTCCAAGAGACCCAGTACTTC. Translated: CAISEPSAVQETQYF.

The V and J genes are TRBV11-2 and TRBJ2-7; 9 nucleotides agree with TRBD1. This CDR3 region has 15 residues. Per germline, CDR1 SGHAT and CDR2 FQNNGV. V was pared by 5 bases and J by 1 base, with 6 bases of the junction left unmatched. In nucleotides, the CDR3 is TGTGCCAGCAGCCCCACAGGGGGCTTATCCTACGAGCAGTACTTC. It is translated as CASSPTGGLSYEQYF.

The J gene is TRBJ2-1, the V gene TRBV5-1, with TRBD2 matching over 10 bases. The CDR3 runs 16 residues. J was trimmed by 4 bases and V by 0 bases; bases with no gene match: 4. The germline CDR1 and CDR2 sequences are SGHRS and YFSETQ. For the CDR3, the DNA is TGCGCCAGCAGCTTGGAGGTAGCGGGAGGATACAATGAGCAGTTCTTC. It translates to CASSLEVAGGYNEQFF.

V usage is TRBV5-1 and J usage is TRBJ2-7, with 11 bases fitting TRBD1. The junction had 2 bases not matched to a gene; V was cut back by 3 bases and J by 3 bases. CDR3 length: 14 amino acids. The germline V gene encodes CDR1 SGHRS and CDR2 YFSETQ. The CDR3 loop is CASSWDRGVYEQYF. The DNA for the CDR3 is TGCGCCAGCAGCTGGGACAGGGGGGTCTACGAGCAGTACTTC. Combining the CDR3 with reference TRBV5-1 and TRBJ2-7 gives the whole variable domain KAGVTQTPRYLIKTRGQQVTLSCSPISGHRSVSWYQQTPGQGLQFLFEYFSETQRNKGNFPGRFSGRQFSNSRSEMNVSTLELGDSALYLCASSWDRGVYEQYFGPGTRLTVT.

This chain joins TRBV9 and TRBJ2-5; no firm D call. The CDR3 loop spans 12 amino acids. Germline CDR1 and CDR2: SGDLS and YYNGEE. Trimming pared 0 bases from V and 2 bases from J, leaving 2 bases between. The CDR3 nucleotides read TGTGCCAGCAGCGTAGGTCAAGAGACCCAGTACTTC. Amino acid sequence: CASSVGQETQYF.

The rearrangement links TRBV27 to TRBJ2-7, with 13 positions matching TRBD2. Germline-derived CDR1 and CDR2 are MNHEY and SMNVEV (reference sequence). This CDR3 contains 15 residues. Trimming at V came to 7 bases and at J to 1 base, leaving 4 bases not matched to a gene. CDR3 protein: CASKKGLAGSYEQYF. In DNA form, the CDR3 reads TGTGCCAGCAAAAAGGGACTAGCGGGATCCTACGAGCAGTACTTC.

The chain links TRBV5-6 to TRBJ1-4, with 9 bases fitting TRBD1. This CDR3 comprises 14 residues. CDR1 and CDR2 (germline): SGHDT, YYEEEE. V lost 4 bases, J lost 7 bases, and 5 bases stayed unmatched. The CDR3 DNA is TGTGCCAGCAGCCGGACAGGGGCAGGTGAAAAACTGTTTTTT. The encoded protein is CASSRTGAGEKLFF.

The V and J genes are TRBV7-2 and TRBJ1-1, with 10 bases that match TRBD1. Germline trimming cut 5 bases from V and 1 base from J; bases unmatched to any gene: 4. The CDR3 runs to 15 residues. The germline V gene has CDR1 SGHTA and CDR2 FQGNSA. The CDR3: CASSRQGARNTEAFF. The CDR3 region has the DNA TGTGCCAGCAGCCGACAGGGGGCCAGGAACACTGAAGCTTTCTTT.

This chain joins TRBV30 and TRBJ2-1; 7 bases map to TRBD1. J lost 4 bases, V lost 2 bases, and 5 bases had no gene match. The V gene's germline CDR1 is GTSNPN and CDR2 SVGIG (reference sequence). This CDR3 contains 14 residues. The CDR3 nucleotides are TGTGCCTGGAGTAACAGGGGCTTATACAATGAGCAGTTCTTC. It yields the protein CAWSNRGLYNEQFF.

The genes are TRBV6-6 and TRBJ2-7; TRBD1 agrees at 10 bases. The CDR3 has 14 amino acids. The V segment lost 8 bases and the J segment 2 bases; nucleotides outside the gene matches: 6. Germline V CDR1 and CDR2: MNHNY, SVGAGI (reference sequence). DNA for the CDR3: TGTGCCAGCTCACCGGGACAGGGGACCTACGAGCAGTACTTC. This translates into CASSPGQGTYEQYF.

For the CDR3, the DNA is TGTGCCAGCAGTTACTCGCCCAGGATGAACACTGAAGCTTTCTTT. This encodes CASSYSPRMNTEAFF. The J gene is TRBJ1-1, the V gene TRBV6-5; D remains unclear. The CDR3 loop spans 15 amino acids. Trimming removed 0 bases from V and 0 bases from J, with 8 bases in between. CDR1 and CDR2 (germline): MNHEY, SVGAGI.

The sample holds one count of this clone. V usage is TRBV6-5 and J usage is TRBJ2-2; D might be TRBD2 (5 bases). The germline V and J ends were trimmed by 4 bases and 5 bases, with 17 bases remaining between them. The CDR3 loop spans 16 amino acids. CDR1 and CDR2 (germline): MNHEY, SVGAGI. The CDR3 DNA follows: TGTGCCAGCAGTTTACCCGGGGTGGGGAGAACCGGGGAGCTGTTTTTT. This sequence encodes CASSLPGVGRTGELFF.